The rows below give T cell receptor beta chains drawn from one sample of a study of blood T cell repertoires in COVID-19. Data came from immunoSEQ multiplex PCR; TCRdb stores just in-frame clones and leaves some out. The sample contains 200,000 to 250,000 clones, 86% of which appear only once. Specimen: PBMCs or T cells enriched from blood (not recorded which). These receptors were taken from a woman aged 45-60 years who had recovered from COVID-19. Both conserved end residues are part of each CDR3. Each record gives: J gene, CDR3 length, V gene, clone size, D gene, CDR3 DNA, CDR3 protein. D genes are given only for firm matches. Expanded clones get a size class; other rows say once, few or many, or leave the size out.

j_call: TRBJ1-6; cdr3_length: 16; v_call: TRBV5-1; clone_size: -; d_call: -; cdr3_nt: TGCGCCAGCAGAGGCCAAGACAGACTCTATAATTCACCCCTCCACTTT; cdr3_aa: CASRGQDRLYNSPLHF
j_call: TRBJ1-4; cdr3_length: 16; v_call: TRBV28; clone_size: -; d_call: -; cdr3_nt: TGTGCCAGCAGTGCCCCGGGACAAGCAACTAATGAAAAACTGTTTTTT; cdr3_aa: CASSAPGQATNEKLFF
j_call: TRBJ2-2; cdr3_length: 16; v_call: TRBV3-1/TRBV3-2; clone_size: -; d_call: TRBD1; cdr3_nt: TGTGCCAGCAGCCAAGCCAGGACAGGGCACCCCGGGGAGCTGTTTTTT; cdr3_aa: CASSQARTGHPGELFF
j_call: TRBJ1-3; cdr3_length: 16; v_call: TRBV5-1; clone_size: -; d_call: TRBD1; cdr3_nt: TGCGCCAGCAGCTATGGACAGGGGACCTCTGGAAACACCATATATTTT; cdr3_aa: CASSYGQGTSGNTIYF
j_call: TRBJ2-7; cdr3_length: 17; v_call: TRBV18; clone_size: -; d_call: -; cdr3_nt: TGTGCCAGCTCACTTCTTAATCTCAGAACGGGGTTTTACGAGCAGTACTTC; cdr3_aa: CASSLLNLRTGFYEQYF
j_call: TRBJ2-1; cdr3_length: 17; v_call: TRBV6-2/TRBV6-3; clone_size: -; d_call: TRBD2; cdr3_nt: TGTGCCAGCAGTTACCTAGCGGGACTCCTCTCCTACAATGAGCAGTTCTTC; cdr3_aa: CASSYLAGLLSYNEQFF
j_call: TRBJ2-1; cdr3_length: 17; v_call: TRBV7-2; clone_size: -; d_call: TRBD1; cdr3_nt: TGTGCCAGCAGCTCCGGGACAGGCCGATCGTTATACAATGAGCAGTTCTTC; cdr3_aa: CASSSGTGRSLYNEQFF
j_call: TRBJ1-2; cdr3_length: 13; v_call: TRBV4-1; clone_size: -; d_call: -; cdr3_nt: TGCGCCAGCAGCCTAACCAAGGAGTATGGCTACACCTTC; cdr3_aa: CASSLTKEYGYTF
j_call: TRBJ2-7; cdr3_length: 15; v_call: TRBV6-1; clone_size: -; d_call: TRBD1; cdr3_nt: TGTGCCAGCAGTGAAGTTGGGACAGGTACCTACGAGCAGTACTTC; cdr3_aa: CASSEVGTGTYEQYF
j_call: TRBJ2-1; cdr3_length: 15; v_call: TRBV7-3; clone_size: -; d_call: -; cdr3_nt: TGTGCCAGCAGCTTAAGGCCAGGACACTACAATGAGCAGTTCTTC; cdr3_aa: CASSLRPGHYNEQFF
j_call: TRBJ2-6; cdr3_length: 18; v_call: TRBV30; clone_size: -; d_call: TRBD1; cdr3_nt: TGTGCCTGGAGTCCCCCCGACAGGGTAGGTGTTGGGGCCAACGTCCTGACTTTC; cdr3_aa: CAWSPPDRVGVGANVLTF
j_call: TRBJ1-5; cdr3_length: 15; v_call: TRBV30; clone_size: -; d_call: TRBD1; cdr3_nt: TGTGCCTGGAGTGCCGGGACAGGGGCCCGCCAGCCCCAGCATTTT; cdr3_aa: CAWSAGTGARQPQHF
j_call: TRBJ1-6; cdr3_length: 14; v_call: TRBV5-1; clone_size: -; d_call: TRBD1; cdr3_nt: TGCGCCAGTACAGGGGGCTTCTATAATTCACCCCTCCACTTT; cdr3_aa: CASTGGFYNSPLHF
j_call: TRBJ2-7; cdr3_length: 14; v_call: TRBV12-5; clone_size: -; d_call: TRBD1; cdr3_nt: TGTGCTAGTGGTTTGGTACGGGACAGTTACGAGCAGTACTTC; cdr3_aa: CASGLVRDSYEQYF
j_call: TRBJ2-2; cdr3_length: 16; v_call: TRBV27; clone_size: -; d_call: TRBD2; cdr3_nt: TGTGCCAGCAGTTTAGTGGGAGGGGTAGGGACCGGGGAGCTGTTTTTT; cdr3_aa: CASSLVGGVGTGELFF
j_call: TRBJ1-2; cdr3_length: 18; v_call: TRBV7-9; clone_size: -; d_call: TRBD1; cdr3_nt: TGTGCCAGCAGCTTAGCCATCGGACAGGGGTGGAACGGCTATGGCTACACCTTC; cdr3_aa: CASSLAIGQGWNGYGYTF
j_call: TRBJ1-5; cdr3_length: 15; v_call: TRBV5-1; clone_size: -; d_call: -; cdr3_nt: TGCGCCAGCAGCTTGGGCAGGGTAGGAAATCAGCCCCAGCATTTT; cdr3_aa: CASSLGRVGNQPQHF
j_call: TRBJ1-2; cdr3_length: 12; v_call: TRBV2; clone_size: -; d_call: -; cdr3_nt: TGTGCCAGCAGCCCGGGACTCTATGGCTACACCTTC; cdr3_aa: CASSPGLYGYTF
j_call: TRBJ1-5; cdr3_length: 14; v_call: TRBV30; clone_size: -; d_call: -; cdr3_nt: TGTGCCTGGAGTGTAAGTCCCCCCAGTGGGCCCCAGCATTTT; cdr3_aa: CAWSVSPPSGPQHF
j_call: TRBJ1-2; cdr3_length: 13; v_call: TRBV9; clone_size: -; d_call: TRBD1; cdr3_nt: TGTGCCAGCAGCGCCAGGGGGATAGATGGCTACACCTTC; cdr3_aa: CASSARGIDGYTF
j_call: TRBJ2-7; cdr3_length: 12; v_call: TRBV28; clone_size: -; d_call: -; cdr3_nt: TGTGCCAGCAGAGTAACAAGGGGCGAGCAGTACTTC; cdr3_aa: CASRVTRGEQYF
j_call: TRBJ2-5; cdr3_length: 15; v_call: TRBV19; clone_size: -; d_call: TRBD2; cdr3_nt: TGTGCCAGTAGTATATACGGGCTAGCGGAAGAGACCCAGTACTTC; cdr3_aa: CASSIYGLAEETQYF
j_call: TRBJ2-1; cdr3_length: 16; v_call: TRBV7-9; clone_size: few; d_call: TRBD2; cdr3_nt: TGTGCCAGCAGCCACAACTTACTAGCGGGAGGGGCTGAGCAGTTCTTC; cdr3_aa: CASSHNLLAGGAEQFF
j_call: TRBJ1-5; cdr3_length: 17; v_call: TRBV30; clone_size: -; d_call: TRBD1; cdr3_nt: TGTGCCTGGAGCGCCGGGACAGGGGGCGGTAGCAATCAGCCCCAGCATTTT; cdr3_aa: CAWSAGTGGGSNQPQHF
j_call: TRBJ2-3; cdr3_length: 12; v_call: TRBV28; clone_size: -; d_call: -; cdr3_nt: TGTGCCAGCAGTTTGGTACAGAGAACGCAGTATTTT; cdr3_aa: CASSLVQRTQYF
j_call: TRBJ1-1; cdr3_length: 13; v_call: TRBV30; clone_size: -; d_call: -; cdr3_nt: TGTGCCTGGACAAGGGGGATCACGTCTGAAGCTTTCTTT; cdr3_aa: CAWTRGITSEAFF
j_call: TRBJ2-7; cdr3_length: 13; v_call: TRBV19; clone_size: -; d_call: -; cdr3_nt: TGTGCCAGTAGCGCAGGGGACTCCTACGAGCAGTACTTC; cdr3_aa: CASSAGDSYEQYF
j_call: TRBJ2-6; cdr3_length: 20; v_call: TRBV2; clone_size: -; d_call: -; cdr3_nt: TGTGCCAGCATTACGGTTGGGAGTAGAGGGAAGAGCTCTGGGGCCAACGTCCTGACTTTC; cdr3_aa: CASITVGSRGKSSGANVLTF
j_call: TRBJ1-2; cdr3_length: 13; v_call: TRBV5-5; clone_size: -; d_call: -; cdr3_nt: TGTGCCAGCAGCTCGCACCCGGACAGTTTGTATACCTTC; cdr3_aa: CASSSHPDSLYTF
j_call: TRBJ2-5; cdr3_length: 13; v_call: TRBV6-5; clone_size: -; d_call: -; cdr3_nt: TGTGCCAGCAGAACCAGGGTTCGAGAGACCCAGTACTTC; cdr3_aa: CASRTRVRETQYF
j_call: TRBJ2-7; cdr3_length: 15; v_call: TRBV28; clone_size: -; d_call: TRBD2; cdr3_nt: TGTGCCAGCACCTATCTTGGGAGGGCCCCCTACGAGCAGTACTTC; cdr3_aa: CASTYLGRAPYEQYF
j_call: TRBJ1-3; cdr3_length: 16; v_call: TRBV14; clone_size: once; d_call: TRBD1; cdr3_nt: TGTGCCAGCAGCCAAGTGGGACAGAGCTCTGGAAACACCATATATTTT; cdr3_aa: CASSQVGQSSGNTIYF
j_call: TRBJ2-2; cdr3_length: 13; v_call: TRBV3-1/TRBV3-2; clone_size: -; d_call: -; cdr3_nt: TGTGCCAGCAGCAACGCGCCCACCGGGGAGCTGTTTTTT; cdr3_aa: CASSNAPTGELFF
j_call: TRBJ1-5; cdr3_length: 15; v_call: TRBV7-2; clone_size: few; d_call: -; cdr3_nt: TGTGCCAGCAGCTTAGCGTACGACAGCTTACAGCCCCAGCATTTT; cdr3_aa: CASSLAYDSLQPQHF
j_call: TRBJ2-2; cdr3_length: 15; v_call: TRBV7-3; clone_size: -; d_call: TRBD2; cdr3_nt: TGTGCCAGCAGCCCGCGGGGGGCAAAAACCGGGGAGCTGTTTTTT; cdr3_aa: CASSPRGAKTGELFF